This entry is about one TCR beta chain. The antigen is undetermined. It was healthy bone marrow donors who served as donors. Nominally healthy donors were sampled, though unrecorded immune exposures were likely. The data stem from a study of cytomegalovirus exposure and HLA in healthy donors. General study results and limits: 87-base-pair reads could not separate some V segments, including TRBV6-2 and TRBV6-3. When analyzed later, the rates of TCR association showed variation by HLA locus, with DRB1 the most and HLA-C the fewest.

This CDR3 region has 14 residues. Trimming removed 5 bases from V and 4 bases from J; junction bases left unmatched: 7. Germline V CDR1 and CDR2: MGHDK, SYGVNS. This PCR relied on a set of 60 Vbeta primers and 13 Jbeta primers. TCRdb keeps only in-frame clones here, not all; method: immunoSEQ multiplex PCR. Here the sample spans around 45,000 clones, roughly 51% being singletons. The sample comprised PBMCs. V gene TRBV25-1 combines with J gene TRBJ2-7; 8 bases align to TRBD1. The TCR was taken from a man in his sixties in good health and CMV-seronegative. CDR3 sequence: CASSLGRTGYEQYF. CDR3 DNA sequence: TGTGCCAGCAGTTTAGGCCGGACAGGGTACGAGCAGTACTTC.